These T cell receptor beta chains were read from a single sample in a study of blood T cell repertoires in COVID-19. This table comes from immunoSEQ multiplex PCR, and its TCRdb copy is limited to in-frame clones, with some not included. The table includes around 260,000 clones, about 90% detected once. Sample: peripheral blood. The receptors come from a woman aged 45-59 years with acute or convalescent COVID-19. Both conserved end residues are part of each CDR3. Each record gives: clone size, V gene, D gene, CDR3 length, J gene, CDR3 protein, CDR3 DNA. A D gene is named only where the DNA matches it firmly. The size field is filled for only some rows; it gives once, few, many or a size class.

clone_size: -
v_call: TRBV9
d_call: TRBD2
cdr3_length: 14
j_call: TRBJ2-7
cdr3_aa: CASTTGRESYEQYF
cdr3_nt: TGTGCCAGCACCACTGGGCGGGAGTCCTACGAGCAGTACTTC

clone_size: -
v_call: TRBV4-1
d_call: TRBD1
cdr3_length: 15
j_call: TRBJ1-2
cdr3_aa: CASSLGQANFYGYTF
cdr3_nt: TGCGCCAGCAGCCTGGGACAGGCCAACTTCTATGGCTACACCTTC

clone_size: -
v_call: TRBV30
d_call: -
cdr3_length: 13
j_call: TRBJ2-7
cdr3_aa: CAWSYIGAYEQYF
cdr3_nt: TGTGCCTGGAGTTATATAGGGGCTTACGAGCAGTACTTC

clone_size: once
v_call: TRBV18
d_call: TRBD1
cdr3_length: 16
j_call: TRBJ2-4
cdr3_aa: CASSPPGQGAKNIQYF
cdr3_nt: TGTGCCAGCTCACCACCGGGACAGGGGGCCAAAAACATTCAGTACTTC

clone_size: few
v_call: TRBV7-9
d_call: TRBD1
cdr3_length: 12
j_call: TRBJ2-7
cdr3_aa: CASSGQGYEQYF
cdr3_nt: TGTGCCAGCAGCGGACAGGGCTACGAGCAGTACTTC

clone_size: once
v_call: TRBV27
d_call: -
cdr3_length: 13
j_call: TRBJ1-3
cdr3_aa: CASSFRAGNTIYF
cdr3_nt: TGTGCCAGCAGTTTCCGGGCTGGAAACACCATATATTTT

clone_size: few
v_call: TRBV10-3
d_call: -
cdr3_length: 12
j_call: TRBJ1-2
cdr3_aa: CAISANREGYTF
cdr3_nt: TGTGCCATCAGTGCTAACAGGGAGGGCTACACCTTC

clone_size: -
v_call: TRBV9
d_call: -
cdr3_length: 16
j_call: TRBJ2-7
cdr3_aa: CASSVDGVSVSYEQYF
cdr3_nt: TGTGCCAGCAGCGTAGACGGGGTATCCGTCTCCTACGAGCAGTACTTC

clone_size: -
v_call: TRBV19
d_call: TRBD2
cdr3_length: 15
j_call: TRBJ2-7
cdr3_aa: CASTPRAGGSYEQYF
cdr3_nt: TGTGCCAGTACCCCCCGGGCGGGAGGCTCCTACGAGCAGTACTTC

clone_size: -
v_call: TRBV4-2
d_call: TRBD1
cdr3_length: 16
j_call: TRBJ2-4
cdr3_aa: CASSPETGGAKNIQYF
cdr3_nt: TGTGCCAGCAGCCCGGAGACAGGGGGAGCCAAAAACATTCAGTACTTC

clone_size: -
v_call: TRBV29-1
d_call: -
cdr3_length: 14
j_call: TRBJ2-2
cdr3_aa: CSVAPTQGGGELFF
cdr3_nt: TGCAGCGTTGCCCCAACACAGGGCGGCGGGGAGCTGTTTTTT

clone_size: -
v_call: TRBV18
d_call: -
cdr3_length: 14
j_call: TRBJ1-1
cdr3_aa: CASSRGQGDTEAFF
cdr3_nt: TGTGCCAGCTCGCGTGGACAAGGGGACACTGAAGCTTTCTTT

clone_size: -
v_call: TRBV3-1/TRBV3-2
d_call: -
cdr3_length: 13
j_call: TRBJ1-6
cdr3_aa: CASSQVGGTPLHF
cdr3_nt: TGTGCCAGCAGCCAAGTTGGAGGAACACCCCTCCACTTT

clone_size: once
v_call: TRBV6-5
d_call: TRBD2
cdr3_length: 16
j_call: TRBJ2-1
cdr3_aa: CASSYVSGGLGGEQFF
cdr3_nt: TGTGCCAGCAGTTACGTTAGCGGGGGTTTGGGGGGTGAGCAGTTCTTC

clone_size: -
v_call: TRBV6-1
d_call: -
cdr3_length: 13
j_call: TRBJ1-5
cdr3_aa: CASSEGLGPPEHF
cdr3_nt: TGTGCCAGCAGTGAAGGGTTGGGGCCCCCAGAGCATTTT

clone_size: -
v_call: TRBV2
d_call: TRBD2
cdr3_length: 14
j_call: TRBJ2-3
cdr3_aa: CATWTSGGVDTQYF
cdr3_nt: TGTGCCACCTGGACTAGCGGGGGGGTAGATACGCAGTATTTT

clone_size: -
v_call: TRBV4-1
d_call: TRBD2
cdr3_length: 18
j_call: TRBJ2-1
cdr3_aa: CASSQEPASGRARYEQFF
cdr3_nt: TGCGCCAGCAGCCAAGAGCCCGCCAGCGGGAGGGCCCGGTATGAGCAGTTCTTC

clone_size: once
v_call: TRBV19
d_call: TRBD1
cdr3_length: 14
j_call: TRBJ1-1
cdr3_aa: CASKGSPGDSEAFF
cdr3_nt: TGTGCCAGTAAGGGATCCCCGGGGGACAGTGAAGCTTTCTTT

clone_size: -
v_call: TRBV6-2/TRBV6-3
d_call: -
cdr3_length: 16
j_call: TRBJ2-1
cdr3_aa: CASSTIKLAPYNEQFF
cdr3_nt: TGTGCCAGCAGTACGATTAAACTAGCACCTTACAATGAGCAGTTCTTC

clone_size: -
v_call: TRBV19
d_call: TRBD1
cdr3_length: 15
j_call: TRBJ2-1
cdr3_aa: CASRDRGRVINEQFF
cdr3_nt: TGTGCCAGTAGAGACAGGGGGCGGGTCATCAATGAGCAGTTCTTC

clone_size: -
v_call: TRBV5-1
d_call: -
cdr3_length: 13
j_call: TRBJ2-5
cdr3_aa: CASSLRQGETQYF
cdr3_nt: TGCGCCAGCAGCTTGAGGCAGGGAGAGACCCAGTACTTC

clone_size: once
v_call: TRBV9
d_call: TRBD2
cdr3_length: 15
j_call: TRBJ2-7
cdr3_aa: CASSPGTSGLYEQYF
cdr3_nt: TGTGCCAGCAGCCCCGGGACTAGCGGTCTCTACGAGCAGTACTTC

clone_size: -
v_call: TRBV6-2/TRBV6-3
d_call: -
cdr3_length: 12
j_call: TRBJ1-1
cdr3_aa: CASSYGGQRAFF
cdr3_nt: TGTGCCAGCAGTTACGGAGGACAGAGAGCTTTCTTT

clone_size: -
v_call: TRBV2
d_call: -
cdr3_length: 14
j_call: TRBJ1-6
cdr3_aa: CASSDRARDSPLHF
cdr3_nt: TGTGCCAGCAGTGACAGGGCAAGGGATTCACCCCTCCACTTT

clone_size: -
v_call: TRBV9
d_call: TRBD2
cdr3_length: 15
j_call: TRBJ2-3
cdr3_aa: CASSELAGVVDTQYF
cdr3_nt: TGTGCCAGCAGCGAACTAGCGGGAGTTGTAGATACGCAGTATTTT

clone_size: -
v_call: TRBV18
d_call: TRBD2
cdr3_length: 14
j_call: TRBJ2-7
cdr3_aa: CASSPASGRGEQYF
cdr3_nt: TGTGCCAGCTCACCAGCTAGCGGGAGAGGCGAGCAGTACTTC

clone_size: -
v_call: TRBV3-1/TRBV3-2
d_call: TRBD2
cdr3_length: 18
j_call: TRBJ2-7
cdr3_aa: CASSQDRNWGTSGYEQYF
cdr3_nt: TGTGCCAGCAGCCAAGATCGTAATTGGGGGACTAGCGGCTACGAGCAGTACTTC

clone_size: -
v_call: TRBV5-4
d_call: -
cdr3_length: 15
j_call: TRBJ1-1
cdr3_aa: CASSLGGASSLEAFF
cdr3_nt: TGTGCCAGCAGCTTGGGTGGCGCCAGTAGCCTTGAAGCTTTCTTT

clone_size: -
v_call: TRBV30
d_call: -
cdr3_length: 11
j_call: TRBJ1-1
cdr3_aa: CAWRGVTEAFF
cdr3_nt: TGTGCTTGGAGGGGAGTAACTGAAGCTTTCTTT

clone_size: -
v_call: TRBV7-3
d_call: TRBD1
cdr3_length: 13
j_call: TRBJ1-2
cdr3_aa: CASSSVTGEGYTF
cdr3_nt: TGTGCCAGCAGTTCTGTTACAGGGGAAGGCTACACCTTC

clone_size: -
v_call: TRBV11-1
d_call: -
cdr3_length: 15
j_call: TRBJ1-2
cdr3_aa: CASSLRWQDNYGYTF
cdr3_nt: TGTGCCAGCAGCTTAAGGTGGCAGGATAACTATGGCTACACCTTC

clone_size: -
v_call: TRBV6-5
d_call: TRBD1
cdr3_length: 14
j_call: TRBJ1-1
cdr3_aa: CASTQTGGVTEAFF
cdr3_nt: TGTGCCAGCACCCAGACAGGGGGCGTAACTGAAGCTTTCTTT

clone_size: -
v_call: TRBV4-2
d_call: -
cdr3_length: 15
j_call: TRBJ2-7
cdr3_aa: CASSQVQGLVYEQYF
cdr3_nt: TGTGCCAGCAGCCAAGTTCAGGGTCTGGTCTACGAGCAGTACTTC

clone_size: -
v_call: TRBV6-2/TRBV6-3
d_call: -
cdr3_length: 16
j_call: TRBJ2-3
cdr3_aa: CASSYRHRDSTDTQYF
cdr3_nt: TGTGCCAGCAGTTACCGACATCGGGATAGCACAGATACGCAGTATTTT

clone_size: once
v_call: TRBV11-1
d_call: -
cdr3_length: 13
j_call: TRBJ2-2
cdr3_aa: CASSFRGSGELFF
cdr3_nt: TGTGCCAGCAGCTTCAGGGGATCCGGGGAGCTGTTTTTT

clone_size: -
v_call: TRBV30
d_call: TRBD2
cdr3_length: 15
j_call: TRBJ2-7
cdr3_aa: CAWSGRLAGVYEQYF
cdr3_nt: TGTGCCTGGAGTGGGAGACTAGCGGGAGTATACGAGCAGTACTTC

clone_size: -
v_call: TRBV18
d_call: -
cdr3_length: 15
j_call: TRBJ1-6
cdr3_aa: CASSPVGGNLSPLHF
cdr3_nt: TGTGCCAGCTCCCCCGTGGGGGGGAATCTTTCACCCCTCCACTTT

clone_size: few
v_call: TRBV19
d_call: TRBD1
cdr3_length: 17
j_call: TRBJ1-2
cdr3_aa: CASSASGTGGLDYGYTF
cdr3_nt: TGTGCCAGTAGTGCATCCGGGACAGGGGGCTTGGACTATGGCTACACCTTC

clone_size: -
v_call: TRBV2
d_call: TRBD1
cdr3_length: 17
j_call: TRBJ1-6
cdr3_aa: CASSAHVGTGVDSPLHF
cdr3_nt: TGTGCCAGCAGTGCTCACGTTGGGACAGGGGTAGATTCACCCCTCCACTTT

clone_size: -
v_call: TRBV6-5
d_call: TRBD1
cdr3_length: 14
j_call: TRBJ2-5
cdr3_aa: CASSPQGAGETQYF
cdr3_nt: TGTGCCAGCAGCCCACAGGGGGCCGGAGAGACCCAGTACTTC

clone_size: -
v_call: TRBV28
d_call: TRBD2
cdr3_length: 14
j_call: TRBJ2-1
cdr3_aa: CASRGSGRYNEQFF
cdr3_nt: TGTGCCAGCAGGGGGAGCGGGAGGTACAATGAGCAGTTCTTC

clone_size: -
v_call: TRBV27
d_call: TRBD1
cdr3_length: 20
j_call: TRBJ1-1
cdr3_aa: CASSPERDRARSRGNTEAFF
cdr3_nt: TGTGCCAGCAGTCCCGAGCGGGACAGGGCACGGTCCAGGGGGAACACTGAAGCTTTCTTT

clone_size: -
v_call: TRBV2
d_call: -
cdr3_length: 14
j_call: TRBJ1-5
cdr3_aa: CASSEARYGRAQHF
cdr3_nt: TGTGCCAGCAGTGAAGCGCGTTACGGGAGGGCCCAGCATTTT

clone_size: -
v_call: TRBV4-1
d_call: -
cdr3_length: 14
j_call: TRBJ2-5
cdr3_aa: CASSPGGGLETQYF
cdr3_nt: TGCGCCAGCAGCCCAGGAGGGGGCTTGGAGACCCAGTACTTC

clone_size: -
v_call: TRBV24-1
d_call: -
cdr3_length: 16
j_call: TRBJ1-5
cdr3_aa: CATSDAIQVLGQPQHF
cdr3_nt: TGTGCCACCAGTGACGCGATACAGGTACTCGGTCAGCCCCAGCATTTT

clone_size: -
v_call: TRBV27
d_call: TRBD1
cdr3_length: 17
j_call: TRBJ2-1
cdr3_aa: CASSLWAGTGSYNEQFF
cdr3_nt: TGTGCCAGCAGTTTATGGGCGGGGACAGGCAGCTACAATGAGCAGTTCTTC

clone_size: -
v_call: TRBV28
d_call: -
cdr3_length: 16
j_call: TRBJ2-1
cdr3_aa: CASSLFGQGGYNEQFF
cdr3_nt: TGTGCCAGCAGTTTATTCGGGCAGGGGGGATACAATGAGCAGTTCTTC

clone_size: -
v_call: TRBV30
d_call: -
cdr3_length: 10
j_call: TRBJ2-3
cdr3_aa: CAWSREAQYF
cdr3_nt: TGTGCCTGGAGTCGCGAAGCGCAGTATTTT

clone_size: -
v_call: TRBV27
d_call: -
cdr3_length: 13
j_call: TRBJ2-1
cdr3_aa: CASSLLRADEQFF
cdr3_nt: TGTGCCAGCAGTTTATTGCGGGCGGATGAGCAGTTCTTC

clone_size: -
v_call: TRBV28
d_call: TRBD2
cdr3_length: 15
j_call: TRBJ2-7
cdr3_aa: CASSATSGRAEEQYF
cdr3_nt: TGTGCCAGCAGTGCGACTAGCGGGCGGGCTGAAGAGCAGTACTTC